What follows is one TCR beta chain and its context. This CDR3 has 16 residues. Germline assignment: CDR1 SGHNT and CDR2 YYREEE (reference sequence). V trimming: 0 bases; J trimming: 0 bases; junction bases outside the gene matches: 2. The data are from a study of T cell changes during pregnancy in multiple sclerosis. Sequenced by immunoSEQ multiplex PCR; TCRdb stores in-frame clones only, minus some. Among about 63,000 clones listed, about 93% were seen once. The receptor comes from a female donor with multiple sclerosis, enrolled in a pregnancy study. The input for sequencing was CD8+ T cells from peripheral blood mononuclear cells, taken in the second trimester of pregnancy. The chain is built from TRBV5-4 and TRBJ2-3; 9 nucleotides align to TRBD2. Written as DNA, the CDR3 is TGTGCCAGCAGCTTGGATCTAGCGGGGAGCACAGATACGCAGTATTTT. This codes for CASSLDLAGSTDTQYF.